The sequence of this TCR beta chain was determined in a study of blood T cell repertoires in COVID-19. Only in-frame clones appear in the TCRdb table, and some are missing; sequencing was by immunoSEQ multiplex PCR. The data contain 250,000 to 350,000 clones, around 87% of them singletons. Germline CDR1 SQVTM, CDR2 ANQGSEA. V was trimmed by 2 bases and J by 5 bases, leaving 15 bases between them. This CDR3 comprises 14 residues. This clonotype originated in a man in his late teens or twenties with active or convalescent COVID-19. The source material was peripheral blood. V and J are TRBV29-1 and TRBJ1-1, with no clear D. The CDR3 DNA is TGCAGCGTTGAATTGGCGGGGTTGATAACTGAAGCTTTCTTT. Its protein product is CSVELAGLITEAFF. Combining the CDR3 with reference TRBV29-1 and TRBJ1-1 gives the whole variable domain SAVISQKPSRDICQRGTSLTIQCQVDSQVTMMFWYRQQPGQSLTLIATANQGSEATYESGFVIDKFPISRPNLTFSTLTVSNMSPEDSSIYLCSVELAGLITEAFFGQGTRLTVV.